Listed here is a single T cell receptor (beta chain). Its specificity is not known. The data were taken from a study of vaccination effects on CD4 cells after COVID-19. Study context: Two recovered convalescent patients were sampled 16 days and one week pre-vaccination. Broader study findings: Relatively few convalescent patients took part in the study, which had no early post-infection timepoints.

Sequencing followed a ViraFEST assay step that expanded antigen-specific CD4+ T cells with viral peptide pools. On day 10 of culture, CD4+ T cells were separated out. PCR confirmed that the person was infected with SARS-CoV-2 between March and December 2020. Peptides at roughly 10 ug/ml and IL-2 at approximately 9.7 IU/ml were added to 1.5 million to 2.5 million PBMC per well. This table comes from immunoSEQ multiplex PCR, and its TCRdb copy is limited to in-frame clones, with some not included. The table lists 70,000 or so clones, around 70% of them singletons. The sample here was CD4+ T cells from PBMCs cultured with HIV peptides, taken before COVID-19 vaccination. Subset reported: HIV-1 Nef peptide pool negative control/reference culture. The TCR comes from a human donor who had a prior SARS-CoV-2 infection.

CDR3 protein: CASSLLGTGTQYF. The CDR3 DNA follows: TGTGCCAGCAGCCTACTAGGGACAGGGACCCAGTACTTC. This chain links TRBV12-3 or TRBV12-4 with TRBJ2-5; 8 positions agree with TRBD1. Losses at the gene ends were 6 bases for V and 7 bases for J; bases not matched to a gene: 7. CDR3 length: 13 amino acids.